A selection of T cell receptor beta chains follows, all from one sample in a study of sequential checkpoint blockade in melanoma. The data were produced by immunoSEQ multiplex PCR, yet TCRdb's version contains in-frame clones alone and is incomplete. The data hold roughly 3,100 clones, with about a fifth observed a single time. This material consisted of tumor tissue (inferred from file names), taken from a patient given nivolumab and ipilimumab in sequence. The receptor set was obtained from a human donor with melanoma. Both conserved end residues are part of each CDR3.

j_gene: TRBJ1-6; len: 15; v_gene: TRBV6-8; CDR3aa: CASTPLARSNSPLHF
j_gene: TRBJ2-1; len: 16; v_gene: TRBV11-3; CDR3aa: CASSPGGRRGFVEQFF
j_gene: TRBJ2-2; len: 15; v_gene: TRBV9; CDR3aa: CASSDWGYPTGELFF
j_gene: TRBJ2-1; len: 18; v_gene: TRBV14; CDR3aa: CASSPTARDRSSYNEQFF
j_gene: TRBJ2-7; len: 13; v_gene: TRBV18; CDR3aa: CASSVRESYEQYF
j_gene: TRBJ2-7; len: 16; v_gene: TRBV18; CDR3aa: CASSPPPGRGNYEQYF
j_gene: TRBJ1-6; len: 16; v_gene: TRBV11-3; CDR3aa: CASSQLDGLLGSPLHF
j_gene: TRBJ1-2; len: 14; v_gene: TRBV11-3; CDR3aa: CASSLSQGNYGYTF
j_gene: TRBJ2-1; len: 13; v_gene: TRBV19; CDR3aa: CASSSRQGPEQFF
j_gene: TRBJ1-1; len: 11; v_gene: TRBV6-7; CDR3aa: CASSYTTEAFF
j_gene: TRBJ1-6; len: 15; v_gene: TRBV6-8; CDR3aa: CATKQVRANNSPLHF